The present entry profiles one TCR beta chain with its context. The same CDR3 also results from other DNA sequences found in this sample. The entry originates in a study of blood T cell repertoires in COVID-19. Study-wide context: T cells, B-cell-depleted T cells, or PBMCs provided the cDNA or gDNA that served as material.

Assay: immunoSEQ multiplex PCR; the TCRdb copy retains only in-frame clones and omits some. The sample records roughly 120,000 clones, 70% to 80% being singletons. This CDR3 comprises 13 residues. Trimming shortened V by 7 bases and J by 0 bases, and 7 bases separated the two germline ends. Germline CDR1 LNHDA, CDR2 SQIVND (reference sequence). V usage is TRBV19 and J usage is TRBJ1-5, with D uncertain. Sequencing input: peripheral blood. The receptor comes from a man aged 50-60 years with acute or convalescent COVID-19. This CDR3 is CASNDNSNQPQHF. In nucleotides, the CDR3 is TGTGCCAGTAACGACAATAGCAATCAGCCCCAGCATTTT.